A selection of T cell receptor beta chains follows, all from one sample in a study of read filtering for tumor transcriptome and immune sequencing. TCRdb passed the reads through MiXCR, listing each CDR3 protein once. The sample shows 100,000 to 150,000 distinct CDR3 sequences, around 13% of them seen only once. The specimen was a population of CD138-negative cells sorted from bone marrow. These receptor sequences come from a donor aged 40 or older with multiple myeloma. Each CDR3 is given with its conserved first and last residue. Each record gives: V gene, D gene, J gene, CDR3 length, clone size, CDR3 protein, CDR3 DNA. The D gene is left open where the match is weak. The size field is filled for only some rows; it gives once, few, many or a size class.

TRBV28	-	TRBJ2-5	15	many	CASSLPQGTQETQYF	TGTGCCAGCAGTTTACCTCAGGGGACTCAAGAGACCCAGTACTTC
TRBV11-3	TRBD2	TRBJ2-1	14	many	CASSQGLAEDEQFF	TGTGCCAGCAGCCAAGGACTAGCGGAGGATGAGCAGTTCTTC
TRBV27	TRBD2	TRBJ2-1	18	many	CASSSGTSGMSSYNEQFF	TGTGCCAGCAGTTCCGGGACTAGCGGGATGAGCTCCTACAATGAGCAGTTCTTC
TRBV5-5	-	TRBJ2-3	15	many	CASSPGRRGLDTQYF	TGTGCCAGCAGCCCCGGCCGCAGGGGTTTGGATACGCAGTATTTT
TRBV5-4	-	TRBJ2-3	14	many	CASSLGLSTDTQYF	TGTGCCAGCAGCTTGGGACTAAGCACAGATACGCAGTATTTT
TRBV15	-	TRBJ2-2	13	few	CATSRVETGELFF	TGTGCCACCAGCAGAGTGGAGACCGGGGAGCTGTTTTTT
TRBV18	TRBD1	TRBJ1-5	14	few	CASSTGYGNQPQHF	TGTGCCAGCTCGACAGGGTACGGCAATCAGCCCCAGCATTTT
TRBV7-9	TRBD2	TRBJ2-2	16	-	CASRLTSGDVTGELFF	TGTGCCAGCAGGCTAACTAGCGGAGATGTCACCGGGGAGCTGTTTTTT
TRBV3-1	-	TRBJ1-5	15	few	CAISQGREGNQPQHF	TGTGCCATCAGCCAAGGGCGGGAAGGCAATCAGCCCCAGCATTTT
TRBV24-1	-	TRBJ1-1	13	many	CATRAQSDTEAFF	TGTGCCACCCGAGCCCAGAGCGACACTGAAGCTTTCTTT
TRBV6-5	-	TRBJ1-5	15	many	CASSYSGGSNQPQHF	TGTGCCAGCAGTTACTCGGGAGGTAGCAATCAGCCCCAGCATTTT
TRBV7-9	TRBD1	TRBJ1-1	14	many	CASSSTPGQGNAFF	TGTGCCAGCAGCTCCACTCCGGGACAGGGAAATGCTTTCTTT
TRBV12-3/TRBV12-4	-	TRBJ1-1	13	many	CATQKTLNTEAFF	TGTGCCACTCAGAAAACCTTGAACACTGAAGCTTTCTTT
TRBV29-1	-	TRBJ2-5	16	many	CSVEGGQRAAQETQYF	TGCAGCGTTGAGGGGGGACAGAGGGCTGCCCAAGAGACCCAGTACTTC
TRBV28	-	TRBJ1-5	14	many	CASSLRGRNQPQHF	TGTGCCAGCAGTTTGAGAGGAAGGAATCAGCCCCAGCATTTT
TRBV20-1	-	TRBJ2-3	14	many	CSARSGLGADTQYF	TGCAGTGCTAGAAGCGGACTGGGCGCAGATACGCAGTATTTT
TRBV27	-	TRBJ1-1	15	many	CASSLGGKMNTEAFF	TGTGCCAGCAGTTTAGGGGGGAAAATGAACACTGAAGCTTTCTTT
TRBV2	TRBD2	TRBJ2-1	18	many	CASSASIGTSGNYNEQFF	TGTGCCAGCAGTGCCTCGATCGGGACTAGCGGGAACTACAATGAGCAGTTCTTC
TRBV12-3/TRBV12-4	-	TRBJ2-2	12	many	CASSQGIGELFF	TGTGCCAGCAGTCAGGGGATCGGGGAGCTGTTTTTT
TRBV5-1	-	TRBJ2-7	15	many	CASSLAGQRPQEQYF	TGCGCCAGCAGCTTGGCCGGGCAGCGGCCGCAAGAGCAGTACTTC
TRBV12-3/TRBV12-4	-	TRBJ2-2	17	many	CASSLRLVRGNTGELFF	TGTGCCAGCAGTTTAAGGCTTGTTCGGGGGAACACCGGGGAGCTGTTTTTT
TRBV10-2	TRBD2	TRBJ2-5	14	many	CASKARGGGETQYF	TGCGCCAGCAAAGCGCGGGGGGGCGGAGAGACCCAGTACTTC
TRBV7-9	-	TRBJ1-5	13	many	CASSLGGYQPQHF	TGTGCCAGCAGCTTAGGAGGGTATCAGCCCCAGCATTTT
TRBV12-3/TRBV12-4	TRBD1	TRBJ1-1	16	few	CASSLRAGGMNTVAFF	TGTGCCAGCAGTTTGAGGGCAGGGGGGATGAACACTGTAGCTTTCTTT
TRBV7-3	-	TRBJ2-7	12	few	CASSLTGGEQYF	TGTGCCAGCAGCTTAACGGGCGGCGAGCAGTACTTC
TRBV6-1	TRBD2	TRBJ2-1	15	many	CASSVSGDAFGEQFF	TGTGCCAGCAGTGTTAGCGGGGACGCTTTTGGTGAGCAGTTCTTC
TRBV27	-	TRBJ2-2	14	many	CASSLGLNTGELFF	TGTGCCAGCAGCTTAGGGCTCAACACCGGGGAGCTGTTTTTT
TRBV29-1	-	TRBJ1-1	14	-	CSVREGATDGSAFF	TGCAGCGTCCGGGAAGGGGCCACAGATGGTTCGGCTTTCTTT